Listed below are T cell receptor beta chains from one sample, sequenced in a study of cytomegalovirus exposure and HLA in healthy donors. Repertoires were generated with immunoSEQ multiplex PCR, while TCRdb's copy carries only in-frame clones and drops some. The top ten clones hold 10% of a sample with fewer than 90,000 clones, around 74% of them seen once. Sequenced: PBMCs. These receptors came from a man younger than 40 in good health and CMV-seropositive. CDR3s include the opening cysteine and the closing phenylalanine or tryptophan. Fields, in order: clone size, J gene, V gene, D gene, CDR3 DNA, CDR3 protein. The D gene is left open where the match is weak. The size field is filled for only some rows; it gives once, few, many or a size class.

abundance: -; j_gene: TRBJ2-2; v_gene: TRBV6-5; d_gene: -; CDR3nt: TGTGCCAGCACTACTTCCAGGGACACCGGGGAGCTGTTTTTT; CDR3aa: CASTTSRDTGELFF
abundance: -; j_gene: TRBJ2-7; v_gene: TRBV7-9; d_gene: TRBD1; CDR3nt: TGTGCCAGCAGCCCCCACCGGGACAGCTACGAGCAGTACTTC; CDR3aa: CASSPHRDSYEQYF
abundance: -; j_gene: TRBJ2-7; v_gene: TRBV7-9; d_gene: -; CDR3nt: TGTTCCAGCAGCTTATACGGAGGGGAACCTCCCTACGAGCAGTACTTC; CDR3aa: CSSSLYGGEPPYEQYF
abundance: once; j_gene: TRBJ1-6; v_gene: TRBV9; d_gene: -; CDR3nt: TGTGCCAGCAGCGTAGGGGGGGGGTTGGGGAATAATTCACCCCTCCACTTT; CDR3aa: CASSVGGGLGNNSPLHF
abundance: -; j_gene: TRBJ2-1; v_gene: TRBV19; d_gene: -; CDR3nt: TGTGCCAGTAGCCTTTCCAGCGCCTACAATGAGCAGTTCTTC; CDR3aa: CASSLSSAYNEQFF
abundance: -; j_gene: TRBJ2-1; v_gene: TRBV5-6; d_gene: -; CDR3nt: TGTGCCAGCAGCTTGGTTCTTAACAATGAGCAGTTCTTC; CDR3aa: CASSLVLNNEQFF
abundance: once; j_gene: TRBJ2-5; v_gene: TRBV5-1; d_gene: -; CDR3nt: TGCGCCAGCACCTTCGTTGGGGGGTCAGAAGAGACCCAGTACTTC; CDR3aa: CASTFVGGSEETQYF
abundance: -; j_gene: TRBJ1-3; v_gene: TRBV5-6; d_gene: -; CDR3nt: TGTGCCAGCAGCTTGTTAACAGGACACTCTGGAAACACCATATATTTT; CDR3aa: CASSLLTGHSGNTIYF
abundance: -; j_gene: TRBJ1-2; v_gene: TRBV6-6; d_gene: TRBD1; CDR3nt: TGCGCCAGCAGCCCCGGGACAGGGTATGGCTACACCTTC; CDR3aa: CASSPGTGYGYTF
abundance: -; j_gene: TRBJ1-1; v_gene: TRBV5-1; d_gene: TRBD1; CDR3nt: TGCGCCAGCAGCTGGGACCCAGGGGGGAACACTGAAGCTTTCTTT; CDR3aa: CASSWDPGGNTEAFF
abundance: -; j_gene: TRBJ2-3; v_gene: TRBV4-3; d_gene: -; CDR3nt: TGCGCCAGCAGCCAAGTTCCCGGCCGGACAGGGAGGGAGGGGAGGGCAGATACGCAGTATTTT; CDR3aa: CASSQVPGRTGREGRADTQYF
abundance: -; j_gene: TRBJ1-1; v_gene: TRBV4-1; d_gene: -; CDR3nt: TGCGCCAGCAGCCAAGATCCCTCGGGTTTTCTGTCATCGAACACTGAAGCTTTCTTT; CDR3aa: CASSQDPSGFLSSNTEAFF
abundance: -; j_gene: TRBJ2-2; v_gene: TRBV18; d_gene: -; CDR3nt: TGTGCCAGCTCTACTTCACTGGTTTCCCACGGCACCGGGGAGCTGTTTTTT; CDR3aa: CASSTSLVSHGTGELFF
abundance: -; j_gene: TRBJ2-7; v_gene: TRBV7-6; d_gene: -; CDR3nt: TGTGCCAGCAGCCTAAACGACAGGGAGCAGTACTTC; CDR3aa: CASSLNDREQYF
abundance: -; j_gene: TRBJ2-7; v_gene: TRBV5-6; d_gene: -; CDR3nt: TGTGCCAGCAGCGGGGGGACGGGTTCCTACGAGCAGTACTTC; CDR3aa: CASSGGTGSYEQYF
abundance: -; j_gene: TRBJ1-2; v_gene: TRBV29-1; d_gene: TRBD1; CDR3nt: TGCAGCGTATCATACAGGACAGGGGGAAACTATGGCTACACCTTC; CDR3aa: CSVSYRTGGNYGYTF
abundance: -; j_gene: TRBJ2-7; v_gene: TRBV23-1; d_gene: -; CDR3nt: TGCGCCAGCAGTCGGCCTCGGGGGCCGGGACAGAAGGTCCACGAGCAGTACTTC; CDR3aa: CASSRPRGPGQKVHEQYF
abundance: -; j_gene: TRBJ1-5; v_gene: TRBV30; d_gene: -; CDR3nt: TGTGCCTGGAGACCCAGGGATGGTATTCAGCCCCAGCATTTT; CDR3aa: CAWRPRDGIQPQHF
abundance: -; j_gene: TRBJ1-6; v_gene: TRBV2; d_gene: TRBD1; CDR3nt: TGTGCCACCACCGACAGGGGTTTCAATTCACCCCTCCACTTT; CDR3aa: CATTDRGFNSPLHF
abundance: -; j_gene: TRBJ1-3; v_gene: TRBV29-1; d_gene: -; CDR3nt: TGCAGCGTTCGCTCTGGAAACACCATATATTTT; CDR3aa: CSVRSGNTIYF
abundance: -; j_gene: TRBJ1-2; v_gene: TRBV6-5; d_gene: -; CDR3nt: TGTGCCAGCAGTTACCTCGGGGACTATGGCTACACCTTC; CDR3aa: CASSYLGDYGYTF
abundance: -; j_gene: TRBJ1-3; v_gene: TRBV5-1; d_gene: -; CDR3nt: TGCGCCAGCAGCTTGGGTGATCTGGGCAGGGCTGGAAACACCATATATTTT; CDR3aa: CASSLGDLGRAGNTIYF
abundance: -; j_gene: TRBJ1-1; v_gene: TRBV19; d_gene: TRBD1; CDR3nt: TGTGCCAGTAGTACCCTCGGAGCGGGACAGGGTGTTCCTGAAGCTTTCTTT; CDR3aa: CASSTLGAGQGVPEAFF
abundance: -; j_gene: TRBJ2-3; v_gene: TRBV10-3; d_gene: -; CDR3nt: TGTGCCATCAGCGGGGTCACAGATACGCAGTATTTT; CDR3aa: CAISGVTDTQYF
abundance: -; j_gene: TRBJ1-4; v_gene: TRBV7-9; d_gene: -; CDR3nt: TGTGCCAGCTCGACAGGCGCGAATGAAAAACTGTTTTTT; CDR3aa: CASSTGANEKLFF
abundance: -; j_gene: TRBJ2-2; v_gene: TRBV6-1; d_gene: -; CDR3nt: TGTGCCAGCAGTGAGAGACACATCCTGAACACCGGGGAGCTGTTTTTT; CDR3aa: CASSERHILNTGELFF
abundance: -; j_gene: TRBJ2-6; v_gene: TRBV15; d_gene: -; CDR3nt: TGTGCCACCAGCAGCGCCGCGGGGACTGGGGCCAACGTCCTGACTTTC; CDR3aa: CATSSAAGTGANVLTF
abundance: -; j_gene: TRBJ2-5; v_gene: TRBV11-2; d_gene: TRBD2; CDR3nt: TGTGCCAGCACCAAACTAGCGGGGGAGGAGACCCAGTACTTC; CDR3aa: CASTKLAGEETQYF
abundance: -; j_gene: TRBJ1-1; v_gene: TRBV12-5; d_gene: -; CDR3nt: TGTGCTAGTGGCAACGCCGGTAACACTGAAGCTTTCTTT; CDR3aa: CASGNAGNTEAFF
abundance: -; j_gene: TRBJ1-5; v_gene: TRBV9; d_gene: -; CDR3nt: TGTGCCAGCAGCGTAGACTTCACCCGTCATCAGCCCCAGCATTTT; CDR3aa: CASSVDFTRHQPQHF
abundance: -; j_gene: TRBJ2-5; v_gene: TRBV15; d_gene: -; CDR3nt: TGTGCCACCAGCAGAGATAGTTCGTCGGGATGGTACAGGGGAGGAGAGACCCAGTACTTC; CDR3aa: CATSRDSSSGWYRGGETQYF
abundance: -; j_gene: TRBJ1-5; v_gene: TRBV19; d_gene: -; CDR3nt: TGTGCCAGTAGCCACCCGGACAGTTATAGCAATCAGCCCCAGCATTTT; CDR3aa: CASSHPDSYSNQPQHF